The clone carrying this TCR beta chain was observed a single time. Its antigen is unidentified. The protocol was immunoSEQ multiplex PCR, while the TCRdb copy is restricted to in-frame clones and leaves out a portion. Of about 65,000 clones in the sample, 87% were seen once. The data were obtained in a study of OX40 agonist ivuxolimab in advanced cancers. The overall study: Across the patients, intravenous ivuxolimab was delivered every 2 weeks at 0.01 to 10 mg/kg.

General study results and limits: Clones of CD4+ and CD8+ blood T cells grew by week 6 at doses of 0.1 to 3.0 mg/kg. Nonresponders, in some cases, also had low normalized T-cell clonal expansion.

Germline CDR1 reads WSHSY; CDR2 reads SAAADI. V was cut by 0 bases and J by 9 bases, with 18 bases left in between. The length of the CDR3 is 16 residues. The chain recombines TRBV10-2 with TRBJ1-5; D gene unclear. This sequence was found in an adult with an advanced solid tumor such as melanoma, head and neck, liver or kidney cancer. The sequencing used CD4+ or CD8+ T cells sorted from blood, collected in a trial of the OX40 agonist ivuxolimab. The CDR3 DNA reads TGCGCCAGCAGTGAGTCGACTCCGGGCGGGATAAGGCCCCAGCATTTT. Amino acids: CASSESTPGGIRPQHF.